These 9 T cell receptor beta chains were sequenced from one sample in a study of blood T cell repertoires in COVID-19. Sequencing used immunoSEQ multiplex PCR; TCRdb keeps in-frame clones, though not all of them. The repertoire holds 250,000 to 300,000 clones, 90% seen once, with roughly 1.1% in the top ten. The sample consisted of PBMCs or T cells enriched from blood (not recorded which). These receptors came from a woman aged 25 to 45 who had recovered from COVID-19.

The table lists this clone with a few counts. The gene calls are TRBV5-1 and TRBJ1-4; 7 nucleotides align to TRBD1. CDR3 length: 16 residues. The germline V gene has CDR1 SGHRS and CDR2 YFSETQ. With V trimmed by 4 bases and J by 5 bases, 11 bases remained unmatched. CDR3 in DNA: TGCGCCAGCAGCCGAGCCCCCGGGACAGTAAATGAAAAACTGTTTTTT. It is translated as CASSRAPGTVNEKLFF.

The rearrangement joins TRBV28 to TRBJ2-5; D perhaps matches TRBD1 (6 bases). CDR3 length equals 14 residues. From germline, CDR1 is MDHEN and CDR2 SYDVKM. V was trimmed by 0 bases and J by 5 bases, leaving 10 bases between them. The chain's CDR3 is CASSLWGARETQYF. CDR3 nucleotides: TGTGCCAGCAGTTTATGGGGGGCGCGGGAGACCCAGTACTTC.

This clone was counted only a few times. The CDR3 nucleotides read TGTGCCAGCAGTTTCGGTGCCGAGCAGTACTTC. Translation: CASSFGAEQYF. The rearrangement uses TRBV27 and TRBJ2-7; D gene ambiguous. Germline lookup yields CDR1 MNHEY and CDR2 SMNVEV (reference sequence). V lost 3 bases and J lost 6, with 6 bases in between. This CDR3 has 11 amino acids.

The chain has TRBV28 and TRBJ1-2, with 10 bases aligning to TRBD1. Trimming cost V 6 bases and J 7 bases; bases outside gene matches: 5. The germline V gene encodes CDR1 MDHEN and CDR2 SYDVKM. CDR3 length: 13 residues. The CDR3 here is CASRTGGGFGYTF. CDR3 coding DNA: TGTGCCAGCAGGACAGGGGGCGGCTTTGGCTACACCTTC.

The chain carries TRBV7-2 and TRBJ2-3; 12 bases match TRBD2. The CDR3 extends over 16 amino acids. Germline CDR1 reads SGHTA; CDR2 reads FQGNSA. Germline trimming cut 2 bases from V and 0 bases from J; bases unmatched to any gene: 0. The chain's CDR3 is CASSLLAGGSTDTQYF. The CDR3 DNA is TGTGCCAGCAGCTTACTAGCGGGAGGGAGCACAGATACGCAGTATTTT.

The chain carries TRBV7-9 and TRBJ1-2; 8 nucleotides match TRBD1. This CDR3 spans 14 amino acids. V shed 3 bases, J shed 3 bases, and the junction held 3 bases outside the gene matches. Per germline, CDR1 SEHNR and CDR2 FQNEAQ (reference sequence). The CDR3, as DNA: TGTGCCAGCAGCTTCGGACAGGGCTACTATGGCTACACCTTC. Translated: CASSFGQGYYGYTF.

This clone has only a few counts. The CDR3 sequence is CATSRQGQTDSGNTIYF. The CDR3 DNA follows: TGTGCCACCAGCCGACAGGGACAAACGGACTCTGGAAACACCATATATTTT. The chain has TRBV10-3 and TRBJ1-3; 7 nucleotides align to TRBD1. With V trimmed by 10 bases and J by 0 bases, 15 bases remained unmatched. The CDR3 totals 17 residues. Germline CDR1 ENHRY, CDR2 SYGVKD.

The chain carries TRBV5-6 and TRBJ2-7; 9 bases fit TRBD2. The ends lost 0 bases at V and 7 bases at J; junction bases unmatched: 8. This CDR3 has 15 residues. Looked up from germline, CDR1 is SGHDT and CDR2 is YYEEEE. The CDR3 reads CASSLALAGAREQYF. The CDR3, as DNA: TGTGCCAGCAGCTTGGCCTTAGCGGGAGCTCGGGAGCAGTACTTC.

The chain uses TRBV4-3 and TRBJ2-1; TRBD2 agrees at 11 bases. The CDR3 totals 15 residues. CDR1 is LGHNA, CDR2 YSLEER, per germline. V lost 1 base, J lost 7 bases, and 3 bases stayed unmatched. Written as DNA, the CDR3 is TGCGCCAGCAGCCAAGCGGGACTAGCGGTGAATGAGCAGTTCTTC. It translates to CASSQAGLAVNEQFF.